A selection of T cell receptor beta chains follows, all from one sample in a study of cytomegalovirus exposure and HLA in healthy donors. Assay: immunoSEQ multiplex PCR; the TCRdb copy retains only in-frame clones and omits some. Counted here are roughly 100,000 clones, 65% to 85% occurring once; the ten biggest clones make up 6.1%. The source material was PBMCs. The receptor source for this set is a man between 18 and 29 years old in good health and CMV-seronegative. Each CDR3 is given with its conserved first and last residue. The order of the fields is D gene, clone size, J gene, V gene, CDR3 protein, CDR3 DNA. D genes are given only for firm matches. Rows give clone size only sometimes, using once, few, many, or a class for an expanded clone.

D: .; size: .; J: TRBJ2-5; V: TRBV4-1; CDR3: CATGQPQETQYF; DNA: TGCGCAACAGGGCAGCCCCAAGAGACCCAGTACTTC
D: .; size: .; J: TRBJ2-1; V: TRBV27; CDR3: CASSLSSFPNNEQFF; DNA: TGTGCCAGCAGTTTATCTAGCTTTCCGAACAATGAGCAGTTCTTC
D: .; size: .; J: TRBJ1-2; V: TRBV29-1; CDR3: CSVEAEAGPYGYTF; DNA: TGCAGCGTTGAAGCCGAAGCAGGGCCTTATGGCTACACCTTC
D: TRBD1; size: .; J: TRBJ2-3; V: TRBV7-2; CDR3: CASSPLTGTGESDTQYF; DNA: TGTGCCAGCAGCCCCCTTACCGGGACAGGGGAGTCGGATACGCAGTATTTT
D: .; size: .; J: TRBJ2-7; V: TRBV7-2; CDR3: CASSLGSREAYEQYF; DNA: TGTGCCAGCAGCTTAGGTTCCCGGGAAGCCTACGAGCAGTACTTC
D: .; size: once; J: TRBJ1-1; V: TRBV7-2; CDR3: CASSLDRDIGGEAFF; DNA: TGTGCCAGCAGCTTAGACCGTGACATAGGAGGTGAAGCTTTCTTT
D: TRBD1; size: .; J: TRBJ2-7; V: TRBV19; CDR3: CASRPGTGDEQYF; DNA: TGTGCCAGCAGACCCGGGACAGGGGACGAGCAGTACTTC
D: TRBD1; size: few; J: TRBJ1-2; V: TRBV7-3; CDR3: CASSSNPGTGDGYTF; DNA: TGTGCCAGCAGCTCCAACCCCGGGACAGGGGATGGCTACACCTTC
D: TRBD2; size: .; J: TRBJ2-1; V: TRBV19; CDR3: CASSTQLAGVVNEQFF; DNA: TGTGCCAGTAGTACCCAACTAGCGGGAGTTGTCAATGAGCAGTTCTTC
D: .; size: .; J: TRBJ1-2; V: TRBV5-1; CDR3: CASSLGPGVPTYGYTF; DNA: TGCGCCAGCAGCTTGGGGCCAGGGGTCCCCACGTATGGCTACACCTTC
D: TRBD2; size: few; J: TRBJ2-7; V: TRBV29-1; CDR3: CSVGGLAGVSYEQYF; DNA: TGCAGCGTTGGAGGACTAGCGGGAGTAAGCTACGAGCAGTACTTC
D: TRBD2; size: .; J: TRBJ2-2; V: TRBV7-9; CDR3: CASSSPPASGRDGELFF; DNA: TGTGCCAGCAGTTCCCCCCCGGCTAGCGGAAGAGACGGGGAGCTGTTTTTT
D: TRBD2; size: .; J: TRBJ2-7; V: TRBV11-2; CDR3: CASSSPGTSGIQQYF; DNA: TGTGCCAGCAGCTCACCCGGGACTAGCGGGATCCAGCAGTACTTC
D: .; size: .; J: TRBJ2-7; V: TRBV5-6; CDR3: CASSLSQSPYEQYF; DNA: TGTGCCAGCAGCTTGAGCCAATCTCCCTACGAGCAGTACTTC
D: .; size: .; J: TRBJ1-1; V: TRBV10-3; CDR3: CAISSYVGSRWTEAFF; DNA: TGTGCCATCAGTTCCTACGTGGGCTCAAGATGGACTGAAGCTTTCTTT
D: TRBD1; size: .; J: TRBJ1-1; V: TRBV11-2; CDR3: CASSSRGSHSMNTEAFF; DNA: TGTGCCAGCAGCAGCAGGGGGTCGCATTCTATGAACACTGAAGCTTTCTTT
D: .; size: .; J: TRBJ1-1; V: TRBV28; CDR3: CASSSGFMNTEAFF; DNA: TGTGCCAGCAGTTCAGGGTTCATGAACACTGAAGCTTTCTTT